This TCR beta chain was identified in a study of CD8+CD57+ T cells in acquired aplastic anemia. All patients picked for sequencing had shown, by flow cytometry, an expansion of CD8+CD57+ cells. Trimming cost V 0 bases and J 3 bases, with 14 bases left between them. The CDR3 has 16 amino acids. Germline CDR1 is LNHNV and CDR2 is YYDKDF (reference sequence). For CDR3 and TCR beta VDJ profiling, genomic DNA was the template used. TCRdb re-called the reads through MiXCR, storing one row per CDR3 protein. The data show some 180,000 distinct CDR3 sequences, with more than 60% seen just once and approximately 46% held by the top ten. This clonotype was seen just once.

The sample comprised sorted CD4+, CD8+, or CD8+CD57+ T cells (not recorded which) from PBMCs. This rearrangement joins TRBV15 to TRBJ1-2, with D maybe TRBD1 (5 bases). The TCR originated in a human donor with aplastic anemia. The CDR3: CATSRDYSSTDYGYTF. The CDR3 DNA reads as TGTGCCACCAGCAGAGATTACTCATCGACAGACTATGGCTACACCTTC. The full variable domain, its missing parts supplied by reference TRBV15 and TRBJ1-2, is DAMVIQNPRYQVTQFGKPVTLSCSQTLNHNVMYWYQQKSSQAPKLLFHYYDKDFNNEADTPDNFQSRRPNTSFCFLDIRSPGLGDTAMYLCATSRDYSSTDYGYTFGSGTRLTVV.